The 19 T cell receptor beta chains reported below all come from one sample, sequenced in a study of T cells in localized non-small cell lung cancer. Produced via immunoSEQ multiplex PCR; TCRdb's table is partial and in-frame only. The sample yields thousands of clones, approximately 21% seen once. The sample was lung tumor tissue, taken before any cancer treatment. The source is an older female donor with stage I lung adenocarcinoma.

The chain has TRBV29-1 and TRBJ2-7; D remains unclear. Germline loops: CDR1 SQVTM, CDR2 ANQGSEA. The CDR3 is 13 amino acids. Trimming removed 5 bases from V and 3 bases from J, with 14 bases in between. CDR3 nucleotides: TGCAGCGTTCAGGCCAGACCCCTCTACGAGCAGTACTTC. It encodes CSVQARPLYEQYF.

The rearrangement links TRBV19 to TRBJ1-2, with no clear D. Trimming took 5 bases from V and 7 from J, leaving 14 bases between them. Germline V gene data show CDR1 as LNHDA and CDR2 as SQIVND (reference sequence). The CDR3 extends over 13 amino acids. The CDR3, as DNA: TGTGCCAGTAGTGCTCAAATCTGGGTTGGCTACACCTTC. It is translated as CASSAQIWVGYTF.

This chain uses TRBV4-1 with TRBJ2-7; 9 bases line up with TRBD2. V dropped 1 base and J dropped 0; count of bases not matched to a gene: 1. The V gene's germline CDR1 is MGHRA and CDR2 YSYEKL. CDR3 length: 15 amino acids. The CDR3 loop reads CASSQGLAASYEQYF. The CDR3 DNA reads TGCGCCAGCAGCCAAGGACTAGCGGCCTCCTACGAGCAGTACTTC.

The CDR3 region has the DNA TGTGCCAGCACCTACGCCCCTAGCGGGAGGGCGGGGCAGATCTACAATGAGCAGTTCTTC. Encoded protein: CASTYAPSGRAGQIYNEQFF. The J gene is TRBJ2-1, the V gene TRBV6-8; 12 nucleotides line up with TRBD2. This CDR3 spans 20 amino acids. Germline V gives CDR1 MNHGY, CDR2 SAAAGT. J gave up 3 bases and V 7 bases, and 19 bases lay outside the gene matches.

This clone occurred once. CDR3 loop: CASSIGQGYGYTF. As DNA, the CDR3 is TGTGCCAGTAGTATCGGACAGGGGTACGGCTACACCTTC. The chain combines TRBV19 with TRBJ1-2; 9 bases map to TRBD1. CDR3 length: 13 residues. V lost 3 bases to trimming and J lost 8 bases; unmatched junction nucleotides: 4. Germline CDR1 reads LNHDA; CDR2 reads SQIVND (reference sequence).

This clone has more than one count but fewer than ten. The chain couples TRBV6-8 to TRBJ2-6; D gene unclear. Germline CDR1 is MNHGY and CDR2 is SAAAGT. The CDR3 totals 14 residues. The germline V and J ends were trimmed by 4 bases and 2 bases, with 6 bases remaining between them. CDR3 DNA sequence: TGTGCCAGCAGTTTTAATACTGGGGCCAACGTCCTGACTTTC. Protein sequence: CASSFNTGANVLTF.

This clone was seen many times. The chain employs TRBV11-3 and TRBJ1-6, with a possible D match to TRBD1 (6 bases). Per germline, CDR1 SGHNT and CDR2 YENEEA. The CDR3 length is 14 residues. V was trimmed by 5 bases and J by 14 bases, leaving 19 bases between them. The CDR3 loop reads CASSLGAGTAALHF. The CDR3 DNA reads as TGTGCCAGCAGCCTGGGGGCGGGGACTGCGGCCCTCCACTTT.

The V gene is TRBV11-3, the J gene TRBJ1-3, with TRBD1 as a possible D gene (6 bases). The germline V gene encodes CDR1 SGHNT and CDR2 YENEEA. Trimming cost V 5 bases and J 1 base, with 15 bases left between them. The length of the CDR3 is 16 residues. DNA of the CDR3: TGTGCCAGCAGCCGGGACACTCCGGGGTCTGGAAACACCATATATTTT. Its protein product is CASSRDTPGSGNTIYF.

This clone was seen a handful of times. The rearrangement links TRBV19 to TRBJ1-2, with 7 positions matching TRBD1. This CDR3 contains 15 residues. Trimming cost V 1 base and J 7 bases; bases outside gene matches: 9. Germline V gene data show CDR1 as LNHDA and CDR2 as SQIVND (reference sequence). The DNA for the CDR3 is TGTGCCAGTAGTATAGGAGGGGGCGTATCCGGTGGCTACACCTTC. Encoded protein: CASSIGGGVSGGYTF.

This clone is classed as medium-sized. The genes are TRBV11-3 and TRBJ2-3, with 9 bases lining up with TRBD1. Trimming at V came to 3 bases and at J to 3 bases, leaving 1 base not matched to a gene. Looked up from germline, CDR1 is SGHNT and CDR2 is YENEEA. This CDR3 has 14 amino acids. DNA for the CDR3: TGTGCCAGCAGCTTGGACAGGGGAACAGATACGCAGTATTTT. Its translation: CASSLDRGTDTQYF. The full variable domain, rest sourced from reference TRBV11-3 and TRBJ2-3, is EAGVVQSPRYKIIEKKQPVAFWCNPISGHNTLYWYLQNLGQGPELLIRYENEEAVDDSQLPKDRFSAERLKGVDSTLKIQPAELGDSAVYLCASSLDRGTDTQYFGPGTRLTVL.

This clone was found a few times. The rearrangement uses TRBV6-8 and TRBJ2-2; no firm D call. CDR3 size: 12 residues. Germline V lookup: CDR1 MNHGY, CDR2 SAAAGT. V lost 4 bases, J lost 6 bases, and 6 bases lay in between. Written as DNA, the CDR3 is TGTGCCAGCAGTTCAAACCCCGGGGAGCTGTTTTTT. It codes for CASSSNPGELFF.

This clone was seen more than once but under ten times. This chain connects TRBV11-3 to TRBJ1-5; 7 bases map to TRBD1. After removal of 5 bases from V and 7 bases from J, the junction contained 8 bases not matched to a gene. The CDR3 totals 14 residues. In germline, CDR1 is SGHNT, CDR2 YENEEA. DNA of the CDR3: TGTGCCAGCAGCCGAACAGGGGTGGGGCAGCCCCAGCATTTT. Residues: CASSRTGVGQPQHF.

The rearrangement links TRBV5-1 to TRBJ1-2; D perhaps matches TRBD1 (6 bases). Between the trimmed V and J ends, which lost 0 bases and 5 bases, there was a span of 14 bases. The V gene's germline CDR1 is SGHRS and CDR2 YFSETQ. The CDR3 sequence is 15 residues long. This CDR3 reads CASSLGLGGPYGYTF. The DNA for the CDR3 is TGCGCCAGCAGCTTGGGCCTAGGGGGGCCTTATGGCTACACCTTC.

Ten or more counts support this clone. CDR3 residues: CASSLAHAGAEAFF. The CDR3 bases are TGTGCCAGCAGCTTGGCCCATGCAGGCGCTGAAGCTTTCTTT. The chain combines TRBV11-3 with TRBJ1-1; no clear D gene. CDR3 length equals 14 residues. CDR1 is SGHNT, CDR2 YENEEA, per germline. Trimming took 3 bases from V and 6 from J, leaving 14 bases between them.

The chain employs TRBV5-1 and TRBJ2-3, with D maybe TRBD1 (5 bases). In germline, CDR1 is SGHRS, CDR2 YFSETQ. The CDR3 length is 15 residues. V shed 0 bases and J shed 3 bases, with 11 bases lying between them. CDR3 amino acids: CASSLAPRQTDTQYF. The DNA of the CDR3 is TGCGCCAGCAGCTTGGCCCCCCGACAGACAGATACGCAGTATTTT.

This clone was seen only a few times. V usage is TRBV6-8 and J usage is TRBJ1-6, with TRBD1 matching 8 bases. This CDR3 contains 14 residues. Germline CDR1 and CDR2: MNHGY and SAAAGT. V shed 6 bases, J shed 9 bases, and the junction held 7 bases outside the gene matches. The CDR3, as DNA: TGTGCCAGCAGAGAGACAGGGGAGGCTTCACCCCTCCACTTT. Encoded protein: CASRETGEASPLHF.

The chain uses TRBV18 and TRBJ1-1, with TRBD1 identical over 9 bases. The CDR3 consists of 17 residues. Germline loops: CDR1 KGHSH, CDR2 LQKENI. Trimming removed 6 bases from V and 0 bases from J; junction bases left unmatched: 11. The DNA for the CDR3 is TGTGCCAGCTCCACCCTGGGGACAGGGTTCATGAACACTGAAGCTTTCTTT. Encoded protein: CASSTLGTGFMNTEAFF.

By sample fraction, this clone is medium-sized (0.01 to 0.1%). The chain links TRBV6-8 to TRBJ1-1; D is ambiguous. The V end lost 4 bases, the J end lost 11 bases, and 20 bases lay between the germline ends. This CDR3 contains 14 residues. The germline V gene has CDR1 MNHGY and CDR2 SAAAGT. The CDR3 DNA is TGTGCCAGCAGTTTACTCGTTGGCAGACTCGACGCTTTCTTT. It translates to CASSLLVGRLDAFF.

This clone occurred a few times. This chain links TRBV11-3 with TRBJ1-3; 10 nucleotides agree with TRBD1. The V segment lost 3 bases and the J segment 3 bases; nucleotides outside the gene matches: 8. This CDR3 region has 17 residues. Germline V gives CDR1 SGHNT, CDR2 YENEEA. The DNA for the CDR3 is TGTGCCAGCAGCTTGGTTGCGGGACAGGGGAGTGGAAACACCATATATTTT. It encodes CASSLVAGQGSGNTIYF.